This T cell receptor (beta chain) was documented in a study of human T cells and chemical hapten exposure. Background on the study: For sensitization, 2% DPC was applied to a roughly 2 cm by roughly 2 cm patch of upper inner arm skin. Chiefly female patients presented with alopecia areata, totalis or universalis. Notes on the study in general: TCRs at high frequency, those above 1 in 1000, did not change with DPC sensitization.

The table lists this clonotype with a few counts. The antigen is undetermined. TCRdb itself ran the RACE reads through MiXCR, one entry per CDR3 protein. The sample has 150,000 to 200,000 distinct CDR3 sequences; 20% to 25% are singletons. Time point specified: patch test 1, 2 weeks after DPC sensitization. Described treatment: therapeutic diphenylcyclopropenone sensitization with weekly scalp DPC. Those who donated were patients with alopecia, 18 to 70 years of age, and suitable for DPC. Germline values: CDR1 SQVTM, CDR2 ANQGSEA. There are 12 residues in the CDR3. Trimming stripped 4 bases from V and 10 bases from J, with 14 bases between.

Sequenced material: whole blood, taken in connection with sensitization to the hapten diphenylcyclopropenone (DPC). The rearrangement uses TRBV29-1 and TRBJ1-5; D remains ambiguous. This TCR was sampled from a woman in her fifties or sixties with alopecia areata. Some clones in this sample may be carry-over from other donors' samples. CDR3 sequence (DNA): TGCAGCGTTGGGGAGGGCCCAGGTCCCCAGCATTTT. Protein: CSVGEGPGPQHF.